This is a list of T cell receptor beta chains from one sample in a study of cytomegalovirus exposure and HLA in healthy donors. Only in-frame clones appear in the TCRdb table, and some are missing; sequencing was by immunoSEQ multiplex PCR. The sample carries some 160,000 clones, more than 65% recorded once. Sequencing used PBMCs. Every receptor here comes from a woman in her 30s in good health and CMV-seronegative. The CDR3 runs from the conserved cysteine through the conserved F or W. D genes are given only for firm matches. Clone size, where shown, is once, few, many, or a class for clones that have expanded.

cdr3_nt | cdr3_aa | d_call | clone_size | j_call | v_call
TGTGCCAGCAAAGGGAGGAACACTGAAGCTTTCTTT | CASKGRNTEAFF | NA | few | TRBJ1-1 | TRBV7-6
TGTGCCAGCAGCCCGATGACTAGCGGCCTCTACGAGCAGTACTTC | CASSPMTSGLYEQYF | TRBD2 | few | TRBJ2-7 | TRBV7-2
TGTGCCAGCTCACCCGTGAACAGGGTGGGAAGCTATGGCTACACCTTC | CASSPVNRVGSYGYTF | NA | NA | TRBJ1-2 | TRBV18
TGTGCCAGCAGTTCCTCCGGGACAGGGGGAACCCAGTACTTC | CASSSSGTGGTQYF | TRBD1 | NA | TRBJ2-5 | TRBV9
TGCGCCAGCAAGTTCCTGGAGACGAACACCGGGGAGCTGTTTTTT | CASKFLETNTGELFF | NA | NA | TRBJ2-2 | TRBV5-1
TGCGCCAGCAGCTTGGACGGGGGTCCTGGAAACACCATATATTTT | CASSLDGGPGNTIYF | NA | NA | TRBJ1-3 | TRBV5-1
TGTGCCAGCAGTGCTAGTCCTCTTAATGAGCAGTTCTTC | CASSASPLNEQFF | NA | NA | TRBJ2-1 | TRBV27
TGTGCCTGGACGTTGCAGGATGGCACTGAAGCTTTCTTT | CAWTLQDGTEAFF | NA | NA | TRBJ1-1 | TRBV30
TGTGCCACCAGCAGAGGGGGGGGGTATGGCTACACCTTC | CATSRGGGYGYTF | NA | once | TRBJ1-2 | TRBV15
TGTGCCAGCAGTCCTATCGCACTAGCGGGGCTTGGAGAGCAGTACTTC | CASSPIALAGLGEQYF | TRBD2 | NA | TRBJ2-7 | TRBV27
TGTGCCAGCATGGGGGGGAACTCTGGGGCCAACGTCCTGACTTTC | CASMGGNSGANVLTF | TRBD2 | once | TRBJ2-6 | TRBV6-5
TGTGCCTGCTCAAGACAGGCTGGTTCGGGGGCTTTCTTT | CACSRQAGSGAFF | NA | NA | TRBJ1-1 | TRBV30
TGTGCCAGTAGTAGAGCGGGTCCCGGACATGAGCAGTTCTTC | CASSRAGPGHEQFF | NA | once | TRBJ2-1 | TRBV19
TGTGCCAGCAGCTTAGTGAGGACTACCTACGAGCAGTACTTC | CASSLVRTTYEQYF | NA | NA | TRBJ2-7 | TRBV11-2